There are a few counts of the clone carrying this T cell receptor beta chain. The CDR3 extends over 12 amino acids. Germline values: CDR1 DFQATT, CDR2 SNEGSKA (reference sequence). Trimming took 8 bases from V and 4 from J; bases not matched to a gene: 5. The data originate from a study of T cells in Graves' hyperthyroidism and ophthalmopathy. It was RNA transcripts that yielded the amplified TCR beta CDR3 regions. Primed by the HTBI set, a first-round RT-PCR was run on the TCR CDR3. Using its own MiXCR run on the multiplex PCR reads, TCRdb lists one record per CDR3 protein. Of some 620,000 distinct CDR3 sequences listed, 15% to 20% were seen once; the top ten hold 3.8%. Clinical symptoms, serum thyroxine, TRAb, thyroid ultrasound and orbital computed tomography established diagnosis. The source of the PBMCs was over 8.5 ml of fresh peripheral blood.

Sequenced input: blood. This TCR derives from a woman under 40 with Graves' hyperthyroidism. This chain joins TRBV20-1 and TRBJ1-1, with TRBD1 identical over 9 bases. The CDR3 coding sequence is TGCAGTCGGACAGGGGATAGCACTGAAGCTTTCTTT. Its translation: CSRTGDSTEAFF.